The 23 T cell receptor beta chains reported below all come from one sample, sequenced in a study of regulatory T cells in long-lasting Graves disease. Stated time point: newly diagnosed GD, antithyroid drugs for less than 3 months. RNA from PBMCs was the source of the TCR library. Sequencing libraries for TCR beta were prepared with iRepertoire HTBI primers and Arm-PCR of CDR3 regions. TCRdb reprocessed the multiplex PCR reads via MiXCR and lists one record per CDR3 protein. This sample carries around 450,000 distinct CDR3 sequences, approximately 16% of them seen once, and the ten largest clones take approximately 7.8%. The same specimen was also included in a second study, on T cells in Graves' hyperthyroidism and ophthalmopathy.

The specimen was peripheral blood mononuclear cells (PBMCs), collected at new diagnosis, from a patient treated with antithyroid drugs. These receptors were obtained from a woman aged 40 to 50 with Graves disease.

A word on this clonotype: This could be a read error, since a much larger clone is one nucleotide away. The chain recombines TRBV10-3 with TRBJ2-3, with 7 bases matching TRBD1. Unmatched junction bases numbered 19, after V lost 5 bases and J lost 5 bases. This CDR3 is 18 amino acids long. Germline lookup yields CDR1 ENHRY and CDR2 SYGVKD. As DNA, the CDR3 is TGTGCCATCAGTTCACTAACGGGACAGTCCAGAGGAGGAGATACGCAGTATTTT. Residues: CAISSLTGQSRGGDTQYF.

This clonotype came up many times. This chain joins TRBV29-1 and TRBJ2-1, with D possibly being TRBD2 (7 bases). The CDR3 is made up of 14 amino acids. The germline V gene has CDR1 SQVTM and CDR2 ANQGSEA. Deletions cut 7 bases from V and 0 bases from J, with 13 bases between. CDR3 sequence: CSAKGGSSYNEQFF. As DNA, the CDR3 is TGCAGCGCAAAGGGGGGGAGCTCCTACAATGAGCAGTTCTTC.

On this clonotype itself: This likely reflects a read error, since a far larger clone is one base away. This chain joins TRBV2 and TRBJ2-3, with 12 bases identical to TRBD2. TRBJ2-7 explains the end of the DNA better; the J call may be wrong. The CDR3 covers 16 residues. Per the germline V gene, CDR1 is SNHLY and CDR2 is FYNNEI. DNA of the CDR3: TGTGCCAGCAGTAAGACTAGCGGGAGACTGTCCTACGAGCAGTACTTC. Amino acids: CASSKTSGRLSYEQYF.

This chain joins TRBV11-3 and TRBJ2-1, with D perhaps TRBD2 (6 bases). The CDR3 extends over 15 amino acids. V was pared by 0 bases and J by 7 bases, with 13 bases between. The germline V gene has CDR1 SGHNT and CDR2 YENEEA. In nucleotides, the CDR3 is TGTGCCAGCAGCTTAGAAACGGGAGTATTAAATGAGCAGTTCTTC. Its protein is CASSLETGVLNEQFF.

J is TRBJ1-5 and V is TRBV12-3 or TRBV12-4, with no clear D. The CDR3 covers 14 residues. Trimming removed 2 bases at V and 3 bases at J, with 8 bases between. CDR3: CASSLMGTNQPQHF. In DNA, the CDR3 is TGTGCCAGCAGTTTAATGGGTACCAATCAGCCCCAGCATTTT.

This chain uses TRBV2 with TRBJ2-7; D unresolved. Germline CDR1 and CDR2: SNHLY and FYNNEI. The CDR3 consists of 12 residues. The ends were cut back, 7 bases at V and 7 bases at J, with 14 bases in the middle. DNA of the CDR3: TGTGCCAGCACCCAAGCTCTAGGAGAGCAGTACTTC. The encoded protein is CASTQALGEQYF.

This rearrangement joins TRBV6-4 to TRBJ1-1; D is ambiguous. The ends were cut back, 6 bases at V and 7 bases at J, with 9 bases in the middle. Germline V gene sequence: CDR1 MRHNA, CDR2 SNTAGT. This CDR3 is built from 11 residues. The CDR3 DNA sequence: TGTGCCAGCAGCCGCGGGGTTGAAGCTTTCTTT. Its translation is CASSRGVEAFF.

Notes on this clonotype: Germline and junction disagree at one end, which may indicate a read error. V is TRBV7-9 and J is TRBJ1-4, with 7 bases matching TRBD1. Germline V gives CDR1 SEHNR, CDR2 FQNEAQ (reference sequence). The CDR3 covers 15 residues. The CDR3 nucleotides read TGTGCCAGCAGCGTGTACAGGGGAAATAATGGAAAACTGTTTTTT. It encodes CASSVYRGNNGKLFF.

V and J are TRBV12-3 or TRBV12-4 and TRBJ2-3; 9 nucleotides align to TRBD2. V shed 6 bases and J 3 bases; nucleotides not matched to a gene: 13. The length of the CDR3 is 17 residues. The CDR3 coding sequence is TGTGCCAGCAGCCTACGGGCGGGAGGGGAATCGACAGATACGCAGTATTTT. This translates into CASSLRAGGESTDTQYF.

Ten or more counts support this clonotype. The rearrangement links TRBV28 to TRBJ1-3; maybe TRBD1 (6 bases). Deletions cut 1 base from V and 2 bases from J, with 15 bases between. This CDR3 is 17 amino acids long. The germline gives CDR1 MDHEN, CDR2 SYDVKM. The CDR3 spells CASSLSLGGIAGNTIYF. The CDR3 nucleotides read TGTGCCAGCAGTTTATCTTTAGGGGGGATCGCTGGAAACACCATATATTTT.

This clonotype was seen more than once but under ten times. The rearrangement joins TRBV29-1 to TRBJ2-5; 7 bases align to TRBD2. This CDR3 comprises 13 residues. Trimming at V came to 6 bases and at J to 5 bases, leaving 9 bases not matched to a gene. CDR1 SQVTM and CDR2 ANQGSEA come from the germline V gene. CDR3 in amino acids: CSVYSGTKETQYF. CDR3 sequence (DNA): TGCAGCGTGTACTCCGGGACTAAGGAGACCCAGTACTTC.

This clonotype appeared a few times. This chain links TRBV29-1 with TRBJ1-2; the match to TRBD1 covers 10 bases. Germline V lookup: CDR1 SQVTM, CDR2 ANQGSEA. CDR3 length equals 14 residues. J gave up 5 bases and V 2 bases, and 5 bases lay outside the gene matches. The CDR3 spells CSVERSGQGYGYTF. The CDR3 DNA sequence: TGCAGCGTTGAAAGATCGGGACAGGGGTATGGCTACACCTTC.

This clonotype was detected ten times or more. The chain recombines TRBV25-1 with TRBJ2-1, with 10 bases fitting TRBD2. The V segment lost 2 bases and the J segment 5 bases; nucleotides outside the gene matches: 12. The CDR3 length is 18 residues. Germline-derived CDR1 and CDR2 are MGHDK and SYGVNS. CDR3 coding DNA: TGTGCCAGCAGTGAACGATTGGCTAGCGGGAGTGGGAACAATGAGCAGTTCTTC. Amino acids: CASSERLASGSGNNEQFF. Full variable domain (missing parts from reference TRBV25-1 and TRBJ2-1): EADIYQTPRYLVIGTGKKITLECSQTMGHDKMYWYQQDPGMELHLIHYSYGVNSTEKGDLSSESTVSRIRTEHFPLTLESARPSHTSQYLCASSERLASGSGNNEQFFGPGTRLTVL.

The rearrangement joins TRBV2 to TRBJ2-1; D gene ambiguous. Germline CDR1 SNHLY, CDR2 FYNNEI. The CDR3 totals 12 residues. V dropped 3 bases and J dropped 10 bases, with 10 bases sitting between them. The CDR3 reads CASSDENREQFF. In DNA form, the CDR3 reads TGTGCCAGCAGTGACGAGAACCGGGAGCAGTTCTTC. Supplemented by reference TRBV2 and TRBJ2-1, the full variable domain reads EPEVTQTPSHQVTQMGQEVILRCVPISNHLYFYWYRQILGQKVEFLVSFYNNEISEKSEIFDDQFSVERPDGSNFTLKIRSTKLEDSAMYFCASSDENREQFFGPGTRLTVL.

Only a few counts were recorded for this clonotype. The rearrangement links TRBV5-5 to TRBJ1-1; the match to TRBD1 covers 7 bases. The CDR3 covers 15 residues. Trimming took 4 bases from V and 1 from J; bases not matched to a gene: 7. The germline V gene has CDR1 SGHKS and CDR2 YYEKEE (reference sequence). The CDR3, as DNA: TGTGCCAGCAGCGAGCGCTACAGGGGGAACACTGAAGCTTTCTTT. Its protein product is CASSERYRGNTEAFF.

This clonotype was found many times. V is TRBV29-1 and J is TRBJ1-1; D perhaps matches TRBD1 (6 bases). The ends were cut back, 4 bases at V and 3 bases at J, with 18 bases in the middle. This CDR3 contains 15 residues. The germline V gene encodes CDR1 SQVTM and CDR2 ANQGSEA. CDR3 DNA sequence: TGCAGCGTTGTTATTCTGGGGACAACGGACACTGAAGCTTTCTTT. Protein product: CSVVILGTTDTEAFF. The complete variable domain, with remaining parts taken from reference TRBV29-1 and TRBJ1-1, reads SAVISQKPSRDICQRGTSLTIQCQVDSQVTMMFWYRQQPGQSLTLIATANQGSEATYESGFVIDKFPISRPNLTFSTLTVSNMSPEDSSIYLCSVVILGTTDTEAFFGQGTRLTVV.

This clonotype has a handful of counts. The gene calls are TRBV19 and TRBJ2-2; D possibly corresponds to TRBD1 (6 bases). The CDR3 consists of 14 residues. The V end was cut by 11 bases, the J end by 3 bases, with 16 bases between. Looked up from germline, CDR1 is LNHDA and CDR2 is SQIVND (reference sequence). CDR3 nucleotides: TGTGCCTCCTCAGGGGTCGGGTACACCGGGGAGCTGTTTTTT. Translation: CASSGVGYTGELFF.

There are many counts of this clonotype. CDR3: CASSLSVDTEETQYF. The CDR3 DNA sequence: TGTGCCAGCAGCTTATCTGTCGACACGGAAGAGACCCAGTACTTC. The chain uses TRBV7-9 and TRBJ2-5; D is unresolved. The CDR3 runs 15 residues. Trimming removed 2 bases from V and 3 bases from J, with 13 bases in between. The germline CDR1 and CDR2 sequences are SEHNR and FQNEAQ (reference sequence).

The table lists this clonotype with many counts. The V gene is TRBV12-3 or TRBV12-4, the J gene TRBJ2-1, with TRBD1 identical over 11 bases. The trim removed 8 bases at V and 3 bases at J, leaving 9 bases unmatched. This CDR3 comprises 16 residues. CDR3 sequence: CASLPQDRGLYNEQFF. CDR3 nucleotide sequence: TGTGCCAGCCTTCCTCAGGACAGGGGGCTCTACAATGAGCAGTTCTTC.

The V gene is TRBV7-9, the J gene TRBJ1-1; perhaps TRBD1 as D (6 bases). This CDR3 is built from 14 residues. The V end was cut by 5 bases, the J end by 6 bases, with 16 bases between. Germline V CDR1 and CDR2: SEHNR, FQNEAQ (reference sequence). The CDR3 protein is CASSPYRAKSEAFF. The CDR3 coding sequence is TGTGCCAGCAGCCCGTACAGGGCGAAGTCTGAAGCTTTCTTT.

This clonotype was found many times. The gene calls are TRBV19 and TRBJ1-1; possible D gene TRBD1, 5 bases. V dropped 2 bases and J dropped 8 bases, with 18 bases sitting between them. The CDR3 runs to 15 residues. Per germline, CDR1 LNHDA and CDR2 SQIVND (reference sequence). In nucleotides, the CDR3 is TGTGCCAGTAGTATACCCTCCGAGGGGCGCGCGGAAGCTTTCTTT. Encoded protein: CASSIPSEGRAEAFF. Combining the CDR3 with reference TRBV19 and TRBJ1-1 gives the whole variable domain DGGITQSPKYLFRKEGQNVTLSCEQNLNHDAMYWYRQDPGQGLRLIYYSQIVNDFQKGDIAEGYSVSREKKESFPLTVTSAQKNPTAFYLCASSIPSEGRAEAFFGQGTRLTVV.

This clonotype was seen more than once but under ten times. The chain employs TRBV9 and TRBJ1-6; tentatively, D is TRBD1 (6 bases). The germline CDR1 and CDR2 sequences are SGDLS and YYNGEE. V lost 3 bases and J lost 5, with 15 bases in between. The CDR3 sequence is 16 residues long. CDR3 sequence reads: CASSGHAQGDNSPLHF. For the CDR3, the DNA is TGTGCCAGCAGCGGACACGCACAGGGAGATAATTCACCCCTCCACTTT.

This clonotype appeared a few times. The chain couples TRBV6-1 to TRBJ2-7; D is perhaps TRBD1 (6 bases). Germline V lookup: CDR1 MNHNS, CDR2 SASEGT. V lost 8 bases, J lost 3 bases, and 14 bases lay in between. CDR3 size: 13 residues. CDR3 DNA sequence: TGTGCCAGCGAGAGCGACAGGAACTACGAGCAGTACTTC. This translates into CASESDRNYEQYF.